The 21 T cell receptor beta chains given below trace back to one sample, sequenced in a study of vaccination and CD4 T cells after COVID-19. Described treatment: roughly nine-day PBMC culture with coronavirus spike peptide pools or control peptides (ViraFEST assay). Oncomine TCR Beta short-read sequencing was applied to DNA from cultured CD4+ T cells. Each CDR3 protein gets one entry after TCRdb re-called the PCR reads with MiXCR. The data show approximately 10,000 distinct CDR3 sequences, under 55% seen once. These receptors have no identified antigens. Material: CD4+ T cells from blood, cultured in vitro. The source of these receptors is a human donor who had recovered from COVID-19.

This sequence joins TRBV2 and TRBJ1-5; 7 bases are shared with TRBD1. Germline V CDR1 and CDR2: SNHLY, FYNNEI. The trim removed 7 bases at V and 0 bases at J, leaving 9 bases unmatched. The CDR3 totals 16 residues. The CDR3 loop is CASTDREGYSNQPQHF. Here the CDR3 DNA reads TGTGCCAGCACAGACAGGGAGGGGTATAGCAATCAGCCCCAGCATTTT.

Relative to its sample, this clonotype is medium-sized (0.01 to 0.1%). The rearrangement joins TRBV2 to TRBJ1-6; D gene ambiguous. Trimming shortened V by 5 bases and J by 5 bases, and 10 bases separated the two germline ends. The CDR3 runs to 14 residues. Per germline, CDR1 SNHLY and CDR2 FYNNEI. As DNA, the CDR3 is TGTGCCAGCAGTTTTGGAGGGAATAATTCACCCCTCCACTTT. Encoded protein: CASSFGGNNSPLHF.

The CDR3: CASSFRDRWNTEAFF. The CDR3 region has the DNA TGTGCCAGCAGCTTCCGGGACAGGTGGAACACTGAAGCTTTCTTT. The V and J genes are TRBV5-8 and TRBJ1-1, with 8 bases fitting TRBD1. The J segment lost 1 base and the V segment lost 2 bases, leaving 4 bases of the junction unmatched. Looked up from germline, CDR1 is SGHTS and CDR2 is YDEGEE. This CDR3 region has 15 residues.

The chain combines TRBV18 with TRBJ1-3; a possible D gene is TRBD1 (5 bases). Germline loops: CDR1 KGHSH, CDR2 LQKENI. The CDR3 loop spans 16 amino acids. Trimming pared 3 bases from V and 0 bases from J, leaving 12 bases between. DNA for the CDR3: TGTGCCAGCTCACCCCTGGACATTAGCTCTGGAAACACCATATATTTT. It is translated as CASSPLDISSGNTIYF.

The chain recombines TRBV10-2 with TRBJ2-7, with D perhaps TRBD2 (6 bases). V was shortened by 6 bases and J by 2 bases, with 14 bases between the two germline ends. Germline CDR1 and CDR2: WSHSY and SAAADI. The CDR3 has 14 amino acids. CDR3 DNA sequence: TGCGCCAGCAGCCGAGGAGGGTGGGCCTACGAGCAGTACTTC. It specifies CASSRGGWAYEQYF.

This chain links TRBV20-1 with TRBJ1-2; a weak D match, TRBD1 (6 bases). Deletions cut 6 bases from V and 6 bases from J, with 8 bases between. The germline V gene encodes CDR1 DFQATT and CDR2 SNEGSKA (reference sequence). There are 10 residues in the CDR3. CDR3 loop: CSAAGDGYTF. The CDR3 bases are TGCAGTGCCGCAGGGGATGGCTACACCTTC.

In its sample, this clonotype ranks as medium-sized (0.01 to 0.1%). The CDR3 DNA is TGTGCCAGCAGCGGTGGGACAACCGGAAACACCATATATTTT. Amino acids: CASSGGTTGNTIYF. The chain has TRBV5-6 and TRBJ1-3; D may be TRBD1 (6 bases). The V gene's germline CDR1 is SGHDT and CDR2 YYEEEE. CDR3 length equals 14 residues. The V gene lost 4 bases and the J gene lost 4 bases, with 12 bases spanning the gap.

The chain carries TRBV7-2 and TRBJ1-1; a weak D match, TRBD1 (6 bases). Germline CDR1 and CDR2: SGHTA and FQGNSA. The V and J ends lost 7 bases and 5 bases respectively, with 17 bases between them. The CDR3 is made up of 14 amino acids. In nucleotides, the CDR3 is TGTGCCAGCACCCTGGGGGGGCCGGGGACTGAAGCTTTCTTT. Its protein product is CASTLGGPGTEAFF.

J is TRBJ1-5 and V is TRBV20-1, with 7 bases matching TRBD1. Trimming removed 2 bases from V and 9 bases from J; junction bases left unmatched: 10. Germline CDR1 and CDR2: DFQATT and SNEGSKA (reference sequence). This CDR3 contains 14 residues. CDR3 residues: CSARNDRDLGPQHF. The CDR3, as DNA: TGCAGTGCTAGAAATGACAGGGACCTTGGGCCCCAGCATTTT.

CDR3 amino acids: CSVGAGSNSPLHF. The CDR3 DNA sequence: TGCAGCGTGGGTGCAGGTTCTAATTCACCCCTCCACTTT. The rearrangement uses TRBV29-1 and TRBJ1-6, with unresolved D. Trimming removed 6 bases at V and 6 bases at J, with 12 bases between. The CDR3 is 13 residues long. Germline lookup yields CDR1 SQVTM and CDR2 ANQGSEA.

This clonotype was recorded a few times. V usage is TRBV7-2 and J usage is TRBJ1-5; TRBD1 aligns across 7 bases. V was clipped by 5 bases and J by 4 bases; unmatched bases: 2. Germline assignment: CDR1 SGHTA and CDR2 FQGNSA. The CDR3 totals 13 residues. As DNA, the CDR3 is TGTGCCAGCAGCGTCAGGGGGAATCAGCCCCAGCATTTT. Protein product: CASSVRGNQPQHF. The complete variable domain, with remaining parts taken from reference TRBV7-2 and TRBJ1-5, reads GAGVSQSPSNKVTEKGKDVELRCDPISGHTALYWYRQSLGQGLEFLIYFQGNSAPDKSGLPSDRFSAERTGGSVSTLTIQRTQQEDSAVYLCASSVRGNQPQHFGDGTRLSIL.

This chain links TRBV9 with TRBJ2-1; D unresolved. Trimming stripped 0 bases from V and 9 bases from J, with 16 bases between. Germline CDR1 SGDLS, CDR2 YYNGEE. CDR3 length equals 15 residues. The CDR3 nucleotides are TGTGCCAGCAGCGTAGAGCCCCACTCCACGGGTGAGCAGTTCTTC. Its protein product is CASSVEPHSTGEQFF.

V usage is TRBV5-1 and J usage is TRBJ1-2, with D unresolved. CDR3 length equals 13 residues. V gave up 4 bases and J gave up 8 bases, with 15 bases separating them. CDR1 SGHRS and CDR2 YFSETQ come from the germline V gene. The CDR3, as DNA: TGCGCCAGCAGCCAGGATCAATATGGGGGCTACACCTTC. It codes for CASSQDQYGGYTF. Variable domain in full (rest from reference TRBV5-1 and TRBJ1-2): KAGVTQTPRYLIKTRGQQVTLSCSPISGHRSVSWYQQTPGQGLQFLFEYFSETQRNKGNFPGRFSGRQFSNSRSEMNVSTLELGDSALYLCASSQDQYGGYTFGSGTRLTVV.

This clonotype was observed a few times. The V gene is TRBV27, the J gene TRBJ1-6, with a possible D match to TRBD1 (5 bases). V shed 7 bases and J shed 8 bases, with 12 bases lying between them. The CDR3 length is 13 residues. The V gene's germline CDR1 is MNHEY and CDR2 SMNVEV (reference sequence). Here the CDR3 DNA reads TGTGCCAGCAAAAGGGGCAACTATTCACCCCTCCACTTT. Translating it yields CASKRGNYSPLHF.

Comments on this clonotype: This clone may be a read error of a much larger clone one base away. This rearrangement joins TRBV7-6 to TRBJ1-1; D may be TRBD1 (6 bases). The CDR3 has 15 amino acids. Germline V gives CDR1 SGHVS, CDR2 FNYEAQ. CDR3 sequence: CASSLDRALGTEALF. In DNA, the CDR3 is TGTGCCAGCAGCTTAGACAGGGCCTTGGGCACTGAAGCTCTCTTT.

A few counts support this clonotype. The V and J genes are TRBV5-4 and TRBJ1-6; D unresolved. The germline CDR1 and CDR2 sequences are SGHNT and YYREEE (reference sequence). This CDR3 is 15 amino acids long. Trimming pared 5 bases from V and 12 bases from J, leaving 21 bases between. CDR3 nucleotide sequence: TGTGCCAGCAGTTCGCGTTGGGGAGGGCTGGGACCCCTCCACTTT. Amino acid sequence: CASSSRWGGLGPLHF.

CDR3: CASRRSGSTGELFF. For the CDR3, the DNA is TGTGCCAGCAGACGGTCCGGGAGCACCGGGGAGCTGTTTTTT. This chain uses TRBV27 with TRBJ2-2; weak D call: TRBD2 (6 bases). V shed 6 bases and J shed 4 bases, with 12 bases lying between them. The CDR3 runs 14 residues. In germline, CDR1 is MNHEY, CDR2 SMNVEV (reference sequence).

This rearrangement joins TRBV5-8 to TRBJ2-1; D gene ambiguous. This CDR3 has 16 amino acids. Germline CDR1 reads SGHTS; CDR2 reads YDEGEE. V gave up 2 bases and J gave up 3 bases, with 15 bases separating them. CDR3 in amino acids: CASSLRVSLLYNEQFF. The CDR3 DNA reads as TGTGCCAGCAGCTTAAGAGTAAGCCTCCTCTACAATGAGCAGTTCTTC.

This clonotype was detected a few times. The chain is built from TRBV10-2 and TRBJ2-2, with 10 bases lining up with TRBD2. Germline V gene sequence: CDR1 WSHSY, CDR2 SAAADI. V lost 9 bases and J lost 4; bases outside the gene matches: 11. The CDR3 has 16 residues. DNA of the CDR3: TGCGCCAGTTTAGCGGGGGGCCTCCGGAGCACCGGGGAGCTGTTTTTT. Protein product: CASLAGGLRSTGELFF.

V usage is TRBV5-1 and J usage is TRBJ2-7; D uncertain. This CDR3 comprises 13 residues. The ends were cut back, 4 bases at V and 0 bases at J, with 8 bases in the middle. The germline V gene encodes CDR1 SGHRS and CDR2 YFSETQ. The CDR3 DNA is TGCGCCAGCAGCGCTCTAAGCTCCTACGAGCAGTACTTC. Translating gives CASSALSSYEQYF.

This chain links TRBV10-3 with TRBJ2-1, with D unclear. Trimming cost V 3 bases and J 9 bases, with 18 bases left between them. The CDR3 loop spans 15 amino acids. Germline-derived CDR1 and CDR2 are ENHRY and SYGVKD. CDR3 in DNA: TGTGCCATCAGTGAAGGTATCCTCAGAAGTGTTGAGCAGTTCTTC. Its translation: CAISEGILRSVEQFF.